Shown below are 11 T cell receptor beta chains from a single sample sequenced in a study of PD-L1 blockade in urothelial cancer. Repertoires were generated with immunoSEQ multiplex PCR, while TCRdb's copy carries only in-frame clones and drops some. The sample carries tens of thousands of clones, less than 90% recorded once. Sequencing used PBMCs, obtained around atezolizumab (anti-PD-L1) treatment. These receptors all stem from a man in his 70s with urothelial cancer.

This clone was found a few times. The V call is TRBV13, the J call TRBJ2-2, with 8 bases identical to TRBD2. CDR1 is PRHDT, CDR2 FYEKMQ, per germline (reference sequence). V was clipped by 1 base and J by 2 bases; unmatched bases: 9. The CDR3 loop spans 18 amino acids. The CDR3 sequence: CASSLVGLAGINTGELFF. The CDR3 coding sequence is TGTGCCAGCAGCTTAGTGGGGCTAGCGGGCATTAACACCGGGGAGCTGTTTTTT. Combining the CDR3 with reference TRBV13 and TRBJ2-2 gives the whole variable domain AAGVIQSPRHLIKEKRETATLKCYPIPRHDTVYWYQQGPGQDPQFLISFYEKMQSDKGSIPDRFSAQQFSDYHSELNMSSLELGDSALYFCASSLVGLAGINTGELFFGEGSRLTVL.

The V gene is TRBV7-2, the J gene TRBJ2-3; 8 nucleotides line up with TRBD2. V was clipped by 8 bases and J by 5 bases; unmatched bases: 12. Per germline, CDR1 SGHTA and CDR2 FQGNSA. This CDR3 has 15 amino acids. The CDR3 sequence is CASGREGVRGDTQYF. DNA for the CDR3: TGTGCCAGCGGTCGGGAGGGAGTCAGAGGAGATACGCAGTATTTT.

This clone was seen only once. This chain connects TRBV30 to TRBJ2-1, with D perhaps matching TRBD2 (6 bases). Germline CDR1 reads GTSNPN; CDR2 reads SVGIG (reference sequence). This CDR3 has 15 residues. The V end was cut by 0 bases, the J end by 8 bases, with 17 bases between. This chain's CDR3 is CAWSVRGTLADEQFF. For the CDR3, the DNA is TGTGCCTGGAGTGTACGGGGGACTCTGGCGGATGAGCAGTTCTTC.

The chain joins TRBV5-6 to TRBJ2-1; 8 bases match TRBD2. CDR1 is SGHDT, CDR2 YYEEEE, per germline. This CDR3 spans 15 amino acids. J lost 7 bases, V lost 4 bases, and 10 bases had no gene match. The DNA for the CDR3 is TGTGCCAGCAGCCAGCGGGAGTGGGGGACTAATGAGCAGTTCTTC. As protein: CASSQREWGTNEQFF. Combining the CDR3 with reference TRBV5-6 and TRBJ2-1 gives the whole variable domain DAGVTQSPTHLIKTRGQQVTLRCSPKSGHDTVSWYQQALGQGPQFIFQYYEEEERQRGNFPDRFSGHQFPNYSSELNVNALLLGDSALYLCASSQREWGTNEQFFGPGTRLTVL.

The gene calls are TRBV6-1 and TRBJ2-7; 9 bases match TRBD2. Germline V gene lookup returns CDR1 MNHNS and CDR2 SASEGT. V was pared by 5 bases and J by 9 bases, with 8 bases of the junction left unmatched. The CDR3 sequence is 13 residues long. CDR3 protein: CASSNGPAGGQYF. As DNA, the CDR3 is TGTGCCAGCAGTAACGGCCCAGCGGGGGGGCAGTACTTC.

This clone was seen only once. CDR3 in DNA: TGTGCCAGTAGTCAAGCGGGGCAGAACACCGGGGAGCTGTTTTTT. Protein: CASSQAGQNTGELFF. V and J are TRBV19 and TRBJ2-2, with TRBD2 matching 7 bases. Germline CDR1 is LNHDA and CDR2 is SQIVND (reference sequence). The V and J ends lost 5 bases and 1 base, in that order; junction bases with no gene match: 4. The CDR3 length is 15 residues.

The rearrangement joins TRBV11-2 to TRBJ2-1, with 8 bases identical to TRBD2. Germline CDR1 is SGHAT and CDR2 is FQNNGV. V lost 1 base, J lost 0 bases, and 8 bases stayed unmatched. The length of the CDR3 is 18 residues. In DNA form, the CDR3 reads TGTGCCAGCAGCTTAGCCCGCGGGAGGTTAAGCTCCTACAATGAGCAGTTCTTC. Residues: CASSLARGRLSSYNEQFF.

V is TRBV6-1 and J is TRBJ1-2; 8 nucleotides align to TRBD1. V was clipped by 7 bases and J by 8 bases; unmatched bases: 9. Looked up from germline, CDR1 is MNHNS and CDR2 is SASEGT. This CDR3 comprises 13 residues. The CDR3 loop is CASIPGQGGGYTF. In nucleotides, the CDR3 is TGTGCCAGCATCCCAGGACAGGGTGGCGGCTACACCTTC.

This clone was counted only a few times. This chain connects TRBV18 to TRBJ2-5; weak D call: TRBD1 (5 bases). With 3 bases removed from V and 4 bases from J, the gap between germline ends came to 12 bases. This CDR3 region has 14 residues. Germline V CDR1 and CDR2: KGHSH, LQKENI. The CDR3 is CASSPQRGGETQYF. In DNA form, the CDR3 reads TGTGCCAGCTCACCGCAAAGGGGCGGAGAGACCCAGTACTTC.

The V call is TRBV21-1, the J call TRBJ2-7; the D call of TRBD2 is as the table states it, not checked on the DNA. TRBV21-1 is a known pseudogene. The CDR3 covers 13 residues. The CDR3 nucleotides are TGTGCCAGCAGCAAATGGGAGGAAACCGAGCAGTACTTC. As protein: CASSKWEETEQYF.

The chain has TRBV29-1 and TRBJ2-2, with D maybe TRBD1 (5 bases). V dropped 3 bases and J dropped 3 bases, with 11 bases sitting between them. Germline V CDR1 and CDR2: SQVTM, ANQGSEA. The CDR3 totals 14 residues. The CDR3 is CSVDLGRYTGELFF. Here the CDR3 DNA reads TGCAGCGTTGATTTGGGGCGTTACACCGGGGAGCTGTTTTTT.